Following are 3 T cell receptor beta chains from one sample sequenced in a study of PD-1 blockade in classical Hodgkin lymphoma. Only in-frame clones appear in the TCRdb table, and some are missing; sequencing was by immunoSEQ multiplex PCR. The data contain around 92,000 clones, over 80% of them singletons. Time point indicated: cycle 4 day 1 (C4D1), after more than five weeks of nivolumab. Every patient experienced relapse after autologous stem cell transplantation, and brentuximab vedotin exposure varied. Sequenced material: peripheral blood mononuclear cells (PBMCs), taken before the fourth cycle of nivolumab. The receptors originated from a human donor with classical Hodgkin lymphoma.

The sample holds one count of this clone. V and J are TRBV6-5 and TRBJ1-5, with 7 bases matching TRBD1. CDR1 and CDR2 from the germline V gene are MNHEY and SVGAGI. V lost 5 bases to trimming and J lost 7 bases; unmatched junction nucleotides: 5. This CDR3 contains 13 residues. The CDR3, as DNA: TGTGCCAGCAGTACAGGGGAAGGCCAGCCCCAGCATTTT. This encodes CASSTGEGQPQHF.

The chain couples TRBV15 to TRBJ2-3; D may be TRBD2 (5 bases). V lost 1 base and J lost 4, with 12 bases in between. Germline lookup yields CDR1 LNHNV and CDR2 YYDKDF (reference sequence). The CDR3 has 15 amino acids. CDR3 sequence reads: CATSRAGNGADTQYF. The DNA of the CDR3 is TGTGCCACCAGCAGAGCCGGGAACGGCGCAGATACGCAGTATTTT. The variable domain in full, with the rest retrieved from reference TRBV15 and TRBJ2-3, is DAMVIQNPRYQVTQFGKPVTLSCSQTLNHNVMYWYQQKSSQAPKLLFHYYDKDFNNEADTPDNFQSRRPNTSFCFLDIRSPGLGDTAMYLCATSRAGNGADTQYFGPGTRLTVL.

V usage is TRBV5-4 and J usage is TRBJ2-6, with D possibly TRBD1 on 5 matching bases. Germline assignment: CDR1 SGHNT and CDR2 YYREEE (reference sequence). V gave up 5 bases and J gave up 0 bases, with 18 bases separating them. The CDR3 loop spans 18 amino acids. As DNA, the CDR3 is TGTGCCAGCAGTTACAGGCAGGCCGTTTTCTCTGGGGCCAACGTCCTGACTTTC. Translating gives CASSYRQAVFSGANVLTF. The full variable domain, rest sourced from reference TRBV5-4 and TRBJ2-6, is ETGVTQSPTHLIKTRGQQVTLRCSSQSGHNTVSWYQQALGQGPQFIFQYYREEENGRGNFPPRFSGLQFPNYSSELNVNALELDDSALYLCASSYRQAVFSGANVLTFGAGSRLTVL.